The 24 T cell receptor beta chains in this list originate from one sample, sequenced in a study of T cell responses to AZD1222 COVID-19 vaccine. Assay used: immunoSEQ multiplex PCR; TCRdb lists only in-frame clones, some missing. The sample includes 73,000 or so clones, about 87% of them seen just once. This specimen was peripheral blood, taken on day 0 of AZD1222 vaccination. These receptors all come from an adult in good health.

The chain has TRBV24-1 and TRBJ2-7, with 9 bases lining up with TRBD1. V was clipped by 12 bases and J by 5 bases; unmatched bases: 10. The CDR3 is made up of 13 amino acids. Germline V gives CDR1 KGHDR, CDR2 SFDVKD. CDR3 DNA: TGTGCCGCAGGGACAGGGTCGGTGGACGAGCAGTACTTC. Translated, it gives CAAGTGSVDEQYF.

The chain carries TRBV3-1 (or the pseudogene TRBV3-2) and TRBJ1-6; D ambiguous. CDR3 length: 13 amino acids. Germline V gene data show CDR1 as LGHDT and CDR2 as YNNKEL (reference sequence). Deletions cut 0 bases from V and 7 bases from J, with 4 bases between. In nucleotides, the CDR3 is TGTGCCAGCAGCCAAGACAGAAATTCACCCCTCCACTTT. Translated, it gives CASSQDRNSPLHF.

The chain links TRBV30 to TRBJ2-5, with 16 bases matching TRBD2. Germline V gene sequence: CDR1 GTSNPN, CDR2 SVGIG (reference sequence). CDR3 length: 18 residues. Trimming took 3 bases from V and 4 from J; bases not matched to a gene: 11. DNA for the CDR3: TGTGCCTGGAGCACCACAGGGACTAGCGGGGGGGCCGGAGAGACCCAGTACTTC. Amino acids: CAWSTTGTSGGAGETQYF.

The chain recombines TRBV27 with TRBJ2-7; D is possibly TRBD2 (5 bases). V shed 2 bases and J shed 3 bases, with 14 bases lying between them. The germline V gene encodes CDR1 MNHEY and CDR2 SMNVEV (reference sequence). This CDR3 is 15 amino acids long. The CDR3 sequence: CASSLGRGWGYEQYF. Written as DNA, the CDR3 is TGTGCCAGCAGTTTAGGACGGGGATGGGGCTACGAGCAGTACTTC.

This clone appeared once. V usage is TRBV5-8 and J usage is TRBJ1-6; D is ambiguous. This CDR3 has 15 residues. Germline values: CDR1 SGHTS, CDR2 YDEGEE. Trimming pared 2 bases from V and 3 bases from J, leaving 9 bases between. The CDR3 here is CASSLSGNYNSPLHF. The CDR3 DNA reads TGTGCCAGCAGCTTATCGGGGAACTATAATTCACCCCTCCACTTT.

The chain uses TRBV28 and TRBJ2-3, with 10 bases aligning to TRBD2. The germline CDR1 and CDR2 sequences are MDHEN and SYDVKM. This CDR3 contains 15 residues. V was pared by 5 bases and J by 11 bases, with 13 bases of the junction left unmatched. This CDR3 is CASSRVEASGSMQYF. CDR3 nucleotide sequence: TGTGCCAGCAGTAGGGTTGAGGCTAGCGGGAGCATGCAGTATTTT.

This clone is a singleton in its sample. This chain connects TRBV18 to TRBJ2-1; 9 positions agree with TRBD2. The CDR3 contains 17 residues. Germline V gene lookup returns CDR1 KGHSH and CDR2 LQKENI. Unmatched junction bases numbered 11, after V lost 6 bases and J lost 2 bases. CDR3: CASSRRVAGEPYNEQFF. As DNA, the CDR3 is TGTGCCAGCTCGCGAAGAGTAGCGGGAGAGCCCTACAATGAGCAGTTCTTC.

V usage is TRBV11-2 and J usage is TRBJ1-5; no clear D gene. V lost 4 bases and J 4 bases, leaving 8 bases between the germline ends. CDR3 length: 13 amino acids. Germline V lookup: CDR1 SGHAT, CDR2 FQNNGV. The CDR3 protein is CASSSTNNQPQHF. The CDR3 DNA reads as TGTGCCAGCAGCTCCACAAATAATCAGCCCCAGCATTTT.

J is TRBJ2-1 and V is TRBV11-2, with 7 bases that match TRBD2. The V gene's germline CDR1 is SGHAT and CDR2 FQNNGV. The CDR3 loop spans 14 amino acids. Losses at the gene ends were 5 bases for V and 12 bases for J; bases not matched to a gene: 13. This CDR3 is CASSDNSGGFVQFF. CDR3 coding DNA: TGTGCCAGCAGCGACAACTCGGGGGGTTTCGTGCAGTTCTTC.

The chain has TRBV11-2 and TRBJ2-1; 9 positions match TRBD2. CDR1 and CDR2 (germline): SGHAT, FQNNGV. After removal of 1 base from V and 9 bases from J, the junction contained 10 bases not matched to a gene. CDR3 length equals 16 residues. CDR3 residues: CASSLVERGEPVEQFF. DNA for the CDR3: TGTGCCAGCAGCTTAGTCGAGCGGGGGGAACCTGTTGAGCAGTTCTTC.

CDR3 residues: CSVEAGLNYGYTF. In nucleotides, the CDR3 is TGCAGCGTTGAAGCCGGTCTAAACTATGGCTACACCTTC. The chain employs TRBV29-1 and TRBJ1-2; D ambiguous. Germline CDR1 SQVTM, CDR2 ANQGSEA. The V gene lost 1 base and the J gene lost 2 bases, with 8 bases spanning the gap. The length of the CDR3 is 13 residues.

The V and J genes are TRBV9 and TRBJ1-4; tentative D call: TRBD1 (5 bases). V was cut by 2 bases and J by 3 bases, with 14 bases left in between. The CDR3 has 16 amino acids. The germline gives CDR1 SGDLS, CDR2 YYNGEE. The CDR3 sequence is CASSVGQGNPNEKLFF. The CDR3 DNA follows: TGTGCCAGCAGCGTTGGGCAGGGTAACCCTAATGAAAAACTGTTTTTT.

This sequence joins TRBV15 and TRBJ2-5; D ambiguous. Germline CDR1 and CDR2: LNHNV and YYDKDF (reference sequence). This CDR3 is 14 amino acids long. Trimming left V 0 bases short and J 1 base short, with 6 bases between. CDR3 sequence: CATSRDGGQETQYF. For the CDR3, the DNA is TGTGCCACCAGCAGAGATGGCGGCCAAGAGACCCAGTACTTC.

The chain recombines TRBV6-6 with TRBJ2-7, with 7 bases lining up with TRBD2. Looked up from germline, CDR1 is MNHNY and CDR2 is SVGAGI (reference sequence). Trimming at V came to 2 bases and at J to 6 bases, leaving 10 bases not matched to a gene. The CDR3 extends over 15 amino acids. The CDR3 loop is CASSYTGTNNIEQYF. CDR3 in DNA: TGTGCCAGCAGTTACACCGGGACTAATAATATCGAGCAGTACTTC.

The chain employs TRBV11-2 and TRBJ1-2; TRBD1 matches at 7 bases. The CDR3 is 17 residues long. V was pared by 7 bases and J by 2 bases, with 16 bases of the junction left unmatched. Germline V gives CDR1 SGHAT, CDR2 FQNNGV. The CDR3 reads CASTRQRMGQRNYGYTF. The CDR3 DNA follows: TGTGCCAGCACGCGACAAAGGATGGGACAGAGGAACTATGGCTACACCTTC.

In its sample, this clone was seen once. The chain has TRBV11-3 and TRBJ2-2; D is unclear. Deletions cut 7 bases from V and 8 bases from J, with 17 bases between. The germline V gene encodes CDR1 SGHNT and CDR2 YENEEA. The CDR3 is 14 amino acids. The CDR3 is CASTPGPLGGELFF. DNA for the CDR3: TGTGCCAGCACCCCGGGCCCCCTAGGGGGGGAGCTGTTTTTT.

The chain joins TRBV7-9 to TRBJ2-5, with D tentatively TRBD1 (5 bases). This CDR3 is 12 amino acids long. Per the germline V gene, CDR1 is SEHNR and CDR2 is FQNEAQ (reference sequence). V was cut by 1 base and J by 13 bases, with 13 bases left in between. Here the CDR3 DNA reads TGTGCCAGCAGCTTAGAAATCCAGGGCTTGTACTTC. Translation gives CASSLEIQGLYF.

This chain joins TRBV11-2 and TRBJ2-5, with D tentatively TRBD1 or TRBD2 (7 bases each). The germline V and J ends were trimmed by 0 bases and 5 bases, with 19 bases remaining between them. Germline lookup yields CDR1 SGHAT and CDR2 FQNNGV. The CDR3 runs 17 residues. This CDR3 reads CASSLERGTPRGETQYF. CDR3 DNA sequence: TGTGCCAGCAGCTTAGAGCGGGGGACCCCCAGGGGGGAGACCCAGTACTTC.

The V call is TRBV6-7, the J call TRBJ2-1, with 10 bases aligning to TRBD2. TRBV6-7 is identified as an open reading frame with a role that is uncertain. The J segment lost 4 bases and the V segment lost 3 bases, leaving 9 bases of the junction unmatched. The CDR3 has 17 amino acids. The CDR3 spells CASSYPSGRANYNEQFF. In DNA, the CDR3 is TGTGCCAGCAGTTATCCCAGCGGGAGGGCCAATTACAATGAGCAGTTCTTC.

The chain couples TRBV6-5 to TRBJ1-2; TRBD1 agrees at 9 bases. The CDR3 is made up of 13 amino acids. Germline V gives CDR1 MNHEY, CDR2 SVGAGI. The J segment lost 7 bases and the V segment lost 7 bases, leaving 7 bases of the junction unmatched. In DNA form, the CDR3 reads TGTGCCAGCACCGGACAGGGGACCGGTGGCTACACCTTC. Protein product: CASTGQGTGGYTF.

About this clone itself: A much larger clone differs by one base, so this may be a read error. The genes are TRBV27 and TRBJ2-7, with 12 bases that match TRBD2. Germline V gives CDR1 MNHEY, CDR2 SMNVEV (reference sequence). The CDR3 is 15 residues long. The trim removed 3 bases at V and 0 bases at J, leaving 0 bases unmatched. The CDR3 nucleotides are TGTGCCAGCAGTTTGACTAGCGGGAGCTCCTACGAGCAGTACTTC. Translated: CASSLTSGSSYEQYF.

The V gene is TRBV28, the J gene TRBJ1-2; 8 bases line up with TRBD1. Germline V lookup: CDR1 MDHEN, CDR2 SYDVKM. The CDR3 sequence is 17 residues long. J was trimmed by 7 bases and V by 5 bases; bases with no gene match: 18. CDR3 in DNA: TGTGCCAGCAGTCCCGGACAGGGACTAAGGGGATCAGGTGGCTACACCTTC. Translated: CASSPGQGLRGSGGYTF.

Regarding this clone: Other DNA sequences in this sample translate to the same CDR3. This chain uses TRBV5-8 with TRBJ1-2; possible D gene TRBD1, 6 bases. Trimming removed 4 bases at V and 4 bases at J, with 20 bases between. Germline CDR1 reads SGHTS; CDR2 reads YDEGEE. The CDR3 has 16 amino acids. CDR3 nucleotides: TGTGCCAGCAGCGGGGAGGTCTCGACGGGGGCCTATGGCTACACCTTC. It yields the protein CASSGEVSTGAYGYTF. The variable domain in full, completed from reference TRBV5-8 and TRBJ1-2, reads EAGVTQSPTHLIKTRGQQATLRCSPISGHTSVYWYQQALGLGLQFLLWYDEGEERNRGNFPPRFSGRQFPNYSSELNVNALELEDSALYLCASSGEVSTGAYGYTFGSGTRLTVV.

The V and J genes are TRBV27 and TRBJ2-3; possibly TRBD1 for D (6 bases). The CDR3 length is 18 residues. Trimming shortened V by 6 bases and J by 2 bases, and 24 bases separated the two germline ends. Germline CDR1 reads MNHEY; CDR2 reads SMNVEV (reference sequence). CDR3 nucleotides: TGTGCCAGCAGCACGAGGGACATATCCCTTTCCCCCACAGATACGCAGTATTTT. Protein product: CASSTRDISLSPTDTQYF.